This TCR beta chain was profiled in a study of PD-1 blockade in classical Hodgkin lymphoma. Points from the study as a whole: Underlying causes for the observed repertoire differences were not defined, possibly disease activity or prior therapy. Those patients who began receiving nivolumab less than 1 year after ASCT had lower diversity, and they were excluded.

V lost 0 bases and J lost 1, with 12 bases in between. Germline CDR1 SGDLS, CDR2 YYNGEE. This CDR3 has 16 amino acids. Assay used: immunoSEQ multiplex PCR; TCRdb lists only in-frame clones, some missing. The sample holds 30,000 to 35,000 clones, roughly four fifths seen once. For this clone: Its antigen is as yet unknown.

Time point in this sample: cycle 4 day 1 (C4D1), after 6 weeks of nivolumab. All trial patients relapsed after autologous stem cell transplantation. Thawed PBMCs yielded CD4+ T cells through magnetic negative selection. V usage is TRBV9 and J usage is TRBJ2-3; perhaps TRBD2 as D (7 bases). This material consisted of CD4+ T cells from blood, taken before the fourth cycle of nivolumab. The TCR sequence derives from a human donor with classical Hodgkin lymphoma. CDR3 bases: TGTGCCAGCAGCGTAGTGGGGGGGCAGGGCACAGATACGCAGTATTTT. This gives the protein CASSVVGGQGTDTQYF.